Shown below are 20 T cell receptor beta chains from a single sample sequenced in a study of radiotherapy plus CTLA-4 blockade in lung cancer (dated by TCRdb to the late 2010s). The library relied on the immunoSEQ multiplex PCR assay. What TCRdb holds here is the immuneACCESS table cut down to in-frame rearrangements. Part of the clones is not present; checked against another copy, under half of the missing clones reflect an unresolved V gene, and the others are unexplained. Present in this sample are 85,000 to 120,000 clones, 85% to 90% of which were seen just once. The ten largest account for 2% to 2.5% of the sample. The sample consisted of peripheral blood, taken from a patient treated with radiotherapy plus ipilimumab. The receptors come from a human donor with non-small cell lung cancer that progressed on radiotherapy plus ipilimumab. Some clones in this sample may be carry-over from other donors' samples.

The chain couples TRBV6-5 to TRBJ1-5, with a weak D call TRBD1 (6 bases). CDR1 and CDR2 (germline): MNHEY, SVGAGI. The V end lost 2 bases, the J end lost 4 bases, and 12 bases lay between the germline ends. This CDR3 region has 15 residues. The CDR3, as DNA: TGTGCCAGCAGTTACGGGGGGGCTGGAAATCAGCCCCAGCATTTT. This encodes CASSYGGAGNQPQHF.

CDR3 sequence: CASSGRQGASTEAFF. DNA for the CDR3: TGTGCCAGCAGTGGCCGTCAGGGTGCCAGTACTGAAGCTTTCTTT. This chain connects TRBV6-6 to TRBJ1-1; tentatively, D is TRBD1 (5 bases). The V and J ends lost 5 bases and 5 bases respectively, with 18 bases between them. This CDR3 is 15 amino acids long. CDR1 and CDR2 (germline): MNHNY, SVGAGI (reference sequence).

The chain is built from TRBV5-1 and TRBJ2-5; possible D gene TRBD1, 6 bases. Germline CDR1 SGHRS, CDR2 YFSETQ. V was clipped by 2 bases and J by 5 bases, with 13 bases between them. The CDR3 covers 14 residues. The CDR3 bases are TGCGCCAGCAGCTTCCCACAGGGAAGCGAGACCCAGTACTTC. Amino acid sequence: CASSFPQGSETQYF. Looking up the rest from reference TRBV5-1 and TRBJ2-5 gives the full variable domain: KAGVTQTPRYLIKTRGQQVTLSCSPISGHRSVSWYQQTPGQGLQFLFEYFSETQRNKGNFPGRFSGRQFSNSRSEMNVSTLELGDSALYLCASSFPQGSETQYFGPGTRLLVL.

CDR3 residues: CASVIGTYGYTF. Here the CDR3 DNA reads TGTGCCAGCGTCATTGGGACCTATGGCTACACCTTC. The V gene is TRBV5-5, the J gene TRBJ1-2; maybe TRBD1 (5 bases). Trimming stripped 7 bases from V and 4 bases from J, with 11 bases between. Germline loops: CDR1 SGHKS, CDR2 YYEKEE (reference sequence). This CDR3 has 12 amino acids.

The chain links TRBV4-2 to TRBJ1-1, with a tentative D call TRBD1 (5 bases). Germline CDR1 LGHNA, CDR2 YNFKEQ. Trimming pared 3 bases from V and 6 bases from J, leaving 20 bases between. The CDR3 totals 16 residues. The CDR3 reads CASSQASGGKTPEAFF. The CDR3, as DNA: TGTGCCAGCAGCCAGGCTTCCGGGGGGAAAACACCTGAAGCTTTCTTT.

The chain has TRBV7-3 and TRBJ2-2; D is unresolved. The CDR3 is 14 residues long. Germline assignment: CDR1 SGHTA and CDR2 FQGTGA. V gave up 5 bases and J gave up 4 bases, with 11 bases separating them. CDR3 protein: CASSLIGSTGELFF. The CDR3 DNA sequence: TGTGCCAGCAGCCTTATTGGCTCCACCGGGGAGCTGTTTTTT.

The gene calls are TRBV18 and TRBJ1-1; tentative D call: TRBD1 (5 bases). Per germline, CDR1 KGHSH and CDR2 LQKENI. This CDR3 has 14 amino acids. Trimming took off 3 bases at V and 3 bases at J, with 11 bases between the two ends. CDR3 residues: CASSPVPGDTEAFF. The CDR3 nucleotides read TGTGCCAGCTCACCGGTACCGGGGGACACTGAAGCTTTCTTT.

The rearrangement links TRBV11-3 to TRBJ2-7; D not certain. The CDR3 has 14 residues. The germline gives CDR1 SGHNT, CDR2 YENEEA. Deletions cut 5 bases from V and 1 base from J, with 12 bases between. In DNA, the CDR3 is TGTGCCAGCAGCCCAAGGGCTTGGTCCTACGAGCAGTACTTC. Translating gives CASSPRAWSYEQYF.

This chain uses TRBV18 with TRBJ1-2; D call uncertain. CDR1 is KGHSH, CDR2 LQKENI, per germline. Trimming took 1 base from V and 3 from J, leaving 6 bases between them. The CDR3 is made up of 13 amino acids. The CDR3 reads CASSPQGDYGYTF. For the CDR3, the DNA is TGTGCCAGCTCACCACAGGGTGACTATGGCTACACCTTC.

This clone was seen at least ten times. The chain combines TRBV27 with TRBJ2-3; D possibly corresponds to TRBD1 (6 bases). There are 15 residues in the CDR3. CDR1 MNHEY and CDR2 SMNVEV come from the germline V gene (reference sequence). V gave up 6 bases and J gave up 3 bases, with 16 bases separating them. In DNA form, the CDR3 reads TGTGCCAGCAGAACATTCAGGGGCCGTACAGATACGCAGTATTTT. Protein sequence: CASRTFRGRTDTQYF.

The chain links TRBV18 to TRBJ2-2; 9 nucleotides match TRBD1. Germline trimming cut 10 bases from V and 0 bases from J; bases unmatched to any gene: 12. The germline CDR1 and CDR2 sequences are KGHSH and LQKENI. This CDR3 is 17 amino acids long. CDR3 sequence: CATPSGTGLTNTGELFF. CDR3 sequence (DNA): TGTGCCACCCCCAGCGGGACAGGGCTTACGAACACCGGGGAGCTGTTTTTT.

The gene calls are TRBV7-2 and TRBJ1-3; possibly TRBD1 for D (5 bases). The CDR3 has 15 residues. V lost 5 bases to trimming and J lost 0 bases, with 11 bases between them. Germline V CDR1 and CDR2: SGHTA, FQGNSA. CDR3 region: CASSATAVSGNTIYF. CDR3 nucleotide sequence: TGTGCCAGCAGCGCGACAGCCGTCTCTGGAAACACCATATATTTT.

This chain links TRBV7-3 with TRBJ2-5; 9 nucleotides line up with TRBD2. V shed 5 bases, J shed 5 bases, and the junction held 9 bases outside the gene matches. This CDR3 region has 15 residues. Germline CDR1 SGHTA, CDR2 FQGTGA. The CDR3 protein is CASSPFLAGLETQYF. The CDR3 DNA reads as TGTGCCAGCAGCCCTTTCCTAGCGGGGCTCGAGACCCAGTACTTC.

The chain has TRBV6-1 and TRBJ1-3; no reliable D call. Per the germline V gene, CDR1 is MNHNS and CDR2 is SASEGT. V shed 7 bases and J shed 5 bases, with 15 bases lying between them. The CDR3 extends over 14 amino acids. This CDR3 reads CASTEEGVRNTIYF. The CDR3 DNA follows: TGTGCCAGCACCGAAGAGGGTGTCAGAAACACCATATATTTT.

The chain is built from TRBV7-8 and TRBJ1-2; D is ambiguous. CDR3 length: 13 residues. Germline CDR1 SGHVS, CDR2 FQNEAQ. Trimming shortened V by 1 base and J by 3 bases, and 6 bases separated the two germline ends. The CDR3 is CASSLDPDYGYTF. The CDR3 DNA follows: TGTGCCAGCAGCTTAGATCCGGACTATGGCTACACCTTC.

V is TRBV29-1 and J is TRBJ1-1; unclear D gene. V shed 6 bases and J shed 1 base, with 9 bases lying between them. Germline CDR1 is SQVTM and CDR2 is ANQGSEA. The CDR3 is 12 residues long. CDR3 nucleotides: TGCAGCGTCCGGAAATCGAACACTGAAGCTTTCTTT. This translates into CSVRKSNTEAFF. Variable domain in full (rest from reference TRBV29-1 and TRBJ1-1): SAVISQKPSRDICQRGTSLTIQCQVDSQVTMMFWYRQQPGQSLTLIATANQGSEATYESGFVIDKFPISRPNLTFSTLTVSNMSPEDSSIYLCSVRKSNTEAFFGQGTRLTVV.

CDR3 coding DNA: TGTGCCAGCAGTGATGGGGTCGGGTCCGGGGAGCTGTTTTTT. Protein: CASSDGVGSGELFF. V usage is TRBV2 and J usage is TRBJ2-2; D is unclear. Trimming left V 3 bases short and J 6 bases short, with 11 bases between. Germline values: CDR1 SNHLY, CDR2 FYNNEI. The CDR3 sequence is 14 residues long.

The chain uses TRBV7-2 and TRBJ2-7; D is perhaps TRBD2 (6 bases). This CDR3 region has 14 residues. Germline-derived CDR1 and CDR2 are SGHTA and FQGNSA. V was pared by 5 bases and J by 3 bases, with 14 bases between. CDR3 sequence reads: CASSRNWGVYEQYF. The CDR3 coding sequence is TGTGCCAGCAGCCGCAATTGGGGGGTCTACGAGCAGTACTTC.

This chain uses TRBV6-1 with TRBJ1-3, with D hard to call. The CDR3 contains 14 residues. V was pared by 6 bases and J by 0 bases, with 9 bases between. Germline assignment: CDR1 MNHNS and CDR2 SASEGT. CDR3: CASRHGPSGNTIYF. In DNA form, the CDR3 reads TGTGCCAGCAGACACGGACCCTCTGGAAACACCATATATTTT.

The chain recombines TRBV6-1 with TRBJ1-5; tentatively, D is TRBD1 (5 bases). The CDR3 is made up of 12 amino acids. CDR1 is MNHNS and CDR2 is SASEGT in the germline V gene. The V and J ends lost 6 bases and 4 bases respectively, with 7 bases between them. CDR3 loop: CASSDRNQPQHF. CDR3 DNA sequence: TGTGCCAGCAGCGACAGAAATCAGCCCCAGCATTTT.